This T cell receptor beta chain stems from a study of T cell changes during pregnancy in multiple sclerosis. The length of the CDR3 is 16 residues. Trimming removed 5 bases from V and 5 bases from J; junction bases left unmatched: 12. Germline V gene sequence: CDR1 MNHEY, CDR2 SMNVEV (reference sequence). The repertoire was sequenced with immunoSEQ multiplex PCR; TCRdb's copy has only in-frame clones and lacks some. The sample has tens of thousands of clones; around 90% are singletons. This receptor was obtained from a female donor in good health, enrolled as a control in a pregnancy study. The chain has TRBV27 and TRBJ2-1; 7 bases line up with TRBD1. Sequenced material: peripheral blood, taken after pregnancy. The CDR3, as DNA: TGTGCCAGCAGTCCGGGACAGAGGGCCTATAACAATGAGCAGTTCTTC. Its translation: CASSPGQRAYNNEQFF.